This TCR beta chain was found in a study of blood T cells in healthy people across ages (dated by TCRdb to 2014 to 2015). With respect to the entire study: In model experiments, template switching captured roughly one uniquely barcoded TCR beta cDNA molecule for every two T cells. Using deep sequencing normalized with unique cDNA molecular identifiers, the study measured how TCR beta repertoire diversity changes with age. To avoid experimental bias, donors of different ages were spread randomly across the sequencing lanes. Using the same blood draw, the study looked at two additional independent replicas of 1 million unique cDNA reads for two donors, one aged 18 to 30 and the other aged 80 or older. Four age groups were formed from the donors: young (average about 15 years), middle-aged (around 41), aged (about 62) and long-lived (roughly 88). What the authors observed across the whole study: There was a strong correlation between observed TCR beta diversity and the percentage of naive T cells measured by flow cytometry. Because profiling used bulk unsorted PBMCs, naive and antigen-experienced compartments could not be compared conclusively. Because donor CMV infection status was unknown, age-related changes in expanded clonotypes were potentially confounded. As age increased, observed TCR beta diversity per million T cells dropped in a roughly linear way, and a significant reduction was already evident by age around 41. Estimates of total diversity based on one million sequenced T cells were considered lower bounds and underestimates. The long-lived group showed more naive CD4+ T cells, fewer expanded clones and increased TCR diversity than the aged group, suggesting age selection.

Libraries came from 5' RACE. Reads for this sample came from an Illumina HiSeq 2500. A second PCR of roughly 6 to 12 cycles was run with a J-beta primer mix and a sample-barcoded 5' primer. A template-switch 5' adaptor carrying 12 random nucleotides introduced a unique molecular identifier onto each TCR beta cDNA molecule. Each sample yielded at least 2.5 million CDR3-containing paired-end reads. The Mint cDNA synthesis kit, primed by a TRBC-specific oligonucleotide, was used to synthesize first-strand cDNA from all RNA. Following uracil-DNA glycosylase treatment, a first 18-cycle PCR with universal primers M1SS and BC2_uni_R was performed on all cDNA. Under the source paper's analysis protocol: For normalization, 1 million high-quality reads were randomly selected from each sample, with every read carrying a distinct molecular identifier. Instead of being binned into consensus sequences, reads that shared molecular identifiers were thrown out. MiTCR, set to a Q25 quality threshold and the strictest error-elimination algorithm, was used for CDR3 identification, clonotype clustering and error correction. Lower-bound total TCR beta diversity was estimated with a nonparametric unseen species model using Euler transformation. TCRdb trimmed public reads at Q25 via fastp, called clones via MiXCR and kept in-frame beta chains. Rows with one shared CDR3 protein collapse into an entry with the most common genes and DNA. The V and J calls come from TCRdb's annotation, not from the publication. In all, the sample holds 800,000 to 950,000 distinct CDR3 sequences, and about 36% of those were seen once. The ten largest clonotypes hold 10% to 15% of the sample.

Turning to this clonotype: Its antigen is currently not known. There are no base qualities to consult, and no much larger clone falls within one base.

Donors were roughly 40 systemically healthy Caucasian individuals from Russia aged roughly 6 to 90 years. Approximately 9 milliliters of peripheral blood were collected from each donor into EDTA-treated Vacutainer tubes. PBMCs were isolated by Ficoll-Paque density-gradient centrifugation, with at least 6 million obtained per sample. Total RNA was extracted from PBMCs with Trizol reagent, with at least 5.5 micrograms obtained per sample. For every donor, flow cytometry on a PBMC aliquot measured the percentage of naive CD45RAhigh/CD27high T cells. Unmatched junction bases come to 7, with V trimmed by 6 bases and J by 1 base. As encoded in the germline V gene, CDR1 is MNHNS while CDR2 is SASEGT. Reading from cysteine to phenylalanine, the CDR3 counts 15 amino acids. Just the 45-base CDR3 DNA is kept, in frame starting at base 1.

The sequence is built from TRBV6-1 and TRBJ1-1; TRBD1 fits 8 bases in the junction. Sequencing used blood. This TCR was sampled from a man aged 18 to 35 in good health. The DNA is TGTGCCAGCAGCGCCCCCGGGACAGGGAACACTGAAGCTTTCTTT. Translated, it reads CASSAPGTGNTEAFF.